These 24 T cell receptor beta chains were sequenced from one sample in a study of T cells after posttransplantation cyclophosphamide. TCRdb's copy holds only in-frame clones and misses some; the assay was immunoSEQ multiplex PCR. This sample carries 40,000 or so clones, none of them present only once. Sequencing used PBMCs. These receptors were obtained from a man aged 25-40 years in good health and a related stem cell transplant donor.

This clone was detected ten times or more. The CDR3 DNA reads TGTGCCAGCCTCCTCTCAGGGGATCGGGGATACAATGAGCAGTTCTTC. It codes for CASLLSGDRGYNEQFF. The gene calls are TRBV28 and TRBJ2-1, with TRBD1 as a possible D gene (6 bases). Germline CDR1 MDHEN, CDR2 SYDVKM. This CDR3 is 16 amino acids long. The V and J ends lost 8 bases and 4 bases respectively, with 21 bases between them.

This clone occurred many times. The CDR3 here is CASMKETGIGSPLHF. The CDR3 DNA reads TGTGCCAGCATGAAAGAGACAGGGATAGGGTCACCCCTCCACTTT. V usage is TRBV6-1 and J usage is TRBJ1-6; 7 bases align to TRBD1. Germline V gene data show CDR1 as MNHNS and CDR2 as SASEGT. Trimming removed 7 bases from V and 10 bases from J; junction bases left unmatched: 13. The CDR3 covers 15 residues.

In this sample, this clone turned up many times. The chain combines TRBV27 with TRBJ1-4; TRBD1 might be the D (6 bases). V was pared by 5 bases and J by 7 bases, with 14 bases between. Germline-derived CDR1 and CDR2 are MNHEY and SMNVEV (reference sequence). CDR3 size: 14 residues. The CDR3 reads CASSHGTISEKLFF. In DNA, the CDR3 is TGTGCCAGCAGTCACGGGACAATCAGTGAAAAACTGTTTTTT.

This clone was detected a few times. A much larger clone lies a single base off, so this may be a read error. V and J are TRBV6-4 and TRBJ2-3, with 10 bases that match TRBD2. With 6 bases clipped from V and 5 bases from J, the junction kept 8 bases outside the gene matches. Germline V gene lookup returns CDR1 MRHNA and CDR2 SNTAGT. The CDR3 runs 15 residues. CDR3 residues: CASRESSGGQDTQYF. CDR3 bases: TGTGCCAGCAGGGAGTCTAGCGGGGGTCAAGATACGCAGTATTTT.

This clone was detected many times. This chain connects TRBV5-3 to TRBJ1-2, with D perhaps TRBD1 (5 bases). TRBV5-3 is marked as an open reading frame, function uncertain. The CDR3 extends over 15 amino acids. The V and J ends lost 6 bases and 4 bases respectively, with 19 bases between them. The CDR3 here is CARTPITGTPYGYTF. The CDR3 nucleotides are TGTGCCAGAACCCCCATAACAGGAACTCCCTATGGCTACACCTTC.

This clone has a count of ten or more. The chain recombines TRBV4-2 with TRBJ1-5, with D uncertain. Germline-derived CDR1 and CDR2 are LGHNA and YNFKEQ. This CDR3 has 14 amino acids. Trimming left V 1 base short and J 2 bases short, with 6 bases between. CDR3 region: CASSQGSGNQPQHF. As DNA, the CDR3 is TGTGCCAGCAGCCAAGGAAGCGGCAATCAGCCCCAGCATTTT.

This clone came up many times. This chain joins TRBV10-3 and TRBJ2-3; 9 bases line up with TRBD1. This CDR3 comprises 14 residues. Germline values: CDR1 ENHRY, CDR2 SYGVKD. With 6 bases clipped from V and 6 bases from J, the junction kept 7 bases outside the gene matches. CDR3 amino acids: CAISAGTGLDTQYF. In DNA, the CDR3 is TGTGCCATCAGCGCCGGGACAGGGCTGGATACGCAGTATTTT.

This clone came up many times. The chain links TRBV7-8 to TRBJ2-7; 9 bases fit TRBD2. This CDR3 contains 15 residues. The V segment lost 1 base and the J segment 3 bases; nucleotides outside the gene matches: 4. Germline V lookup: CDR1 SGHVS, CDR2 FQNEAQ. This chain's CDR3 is CASSLGSSGDYEQYF. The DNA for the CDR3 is TGTGCCAGCAGCTTAGGGTCTAGCGGGGACTACGAGCAGTACTTC. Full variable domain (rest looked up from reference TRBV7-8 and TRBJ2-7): GAGVSQSPRYKVAKRGQDVALRCDPISGHVSLFWYQQALGQGPEFLTYFQNEAQLDKSGLPSDRFFAERPEGSVSTLKIQRTQQEDSAVYLCASSLGSSGDYEQYFGPGTRLTVT.

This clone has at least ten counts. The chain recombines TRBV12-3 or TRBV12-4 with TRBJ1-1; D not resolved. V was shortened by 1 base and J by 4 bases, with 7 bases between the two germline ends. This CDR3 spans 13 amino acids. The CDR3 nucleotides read TGTGCCAGCAGTTTAGATCGGGGCACTGAAGCTTTCTTT. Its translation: CASSLDRGTEAFF.

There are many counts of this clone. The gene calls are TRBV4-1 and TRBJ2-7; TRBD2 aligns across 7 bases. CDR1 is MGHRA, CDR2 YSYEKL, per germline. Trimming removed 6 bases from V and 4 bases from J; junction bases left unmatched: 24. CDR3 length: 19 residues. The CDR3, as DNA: TGCGCCAGCAGTTCAAGGAGGTTGGAAGGGACTAAACAACGGTACGAGCAGTACTTC. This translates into CASSSRRLEGTKQRYEQYF.

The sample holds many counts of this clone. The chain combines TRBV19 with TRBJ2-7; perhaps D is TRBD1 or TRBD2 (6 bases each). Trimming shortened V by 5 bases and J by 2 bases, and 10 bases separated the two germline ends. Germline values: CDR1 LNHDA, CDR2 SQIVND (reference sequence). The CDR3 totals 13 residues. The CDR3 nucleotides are TGTGCCAGTAGTCTGGAGGGGGCCTACGAGCAGTACTTC. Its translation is CASSLEGAYEQYF.

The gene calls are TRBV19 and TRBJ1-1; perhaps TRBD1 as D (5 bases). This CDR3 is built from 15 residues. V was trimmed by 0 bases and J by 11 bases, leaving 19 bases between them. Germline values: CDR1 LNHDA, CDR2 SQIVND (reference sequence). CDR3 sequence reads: CASSIDLDGGGRAFF. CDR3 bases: TGTGCCAGTAGTATAGATCTCGACGGGGGAGGGAGGGCTTTCTTT.

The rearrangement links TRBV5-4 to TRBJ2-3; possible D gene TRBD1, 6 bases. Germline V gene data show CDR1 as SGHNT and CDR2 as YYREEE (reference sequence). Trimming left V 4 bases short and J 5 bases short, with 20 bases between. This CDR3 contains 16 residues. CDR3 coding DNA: TGTGCCAGCAGCGCACCCCCGTCCTGGGGGCAAGATACGCAGTATTTT. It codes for CASSAPPSWGQDTQYF.

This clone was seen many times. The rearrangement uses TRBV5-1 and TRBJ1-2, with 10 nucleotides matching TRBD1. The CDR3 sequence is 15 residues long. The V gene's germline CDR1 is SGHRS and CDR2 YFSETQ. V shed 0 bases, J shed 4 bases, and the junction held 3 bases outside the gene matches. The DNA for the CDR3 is TGCGCCAGCAGCTTGGGACAGGGGGCGCCCTATGGCTACACCTTC. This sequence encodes CASSLGQGAPYGYTF.

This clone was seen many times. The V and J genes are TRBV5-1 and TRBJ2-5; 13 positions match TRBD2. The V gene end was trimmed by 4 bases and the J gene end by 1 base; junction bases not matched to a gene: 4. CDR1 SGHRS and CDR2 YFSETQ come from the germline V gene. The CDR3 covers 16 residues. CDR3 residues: CASSNGLAGAQETQYF. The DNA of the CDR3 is TGCGCCAGCAGCAACGGACTAGCGGGGGCCCAAGAGACCCAGTACTTC. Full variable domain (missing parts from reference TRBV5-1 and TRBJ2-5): KAGVTQTPRYLIKTRGQQVTLSCSPISGHRSVSWYQQTPGQGLQFLFEYFSETQRNKGNFPGRFSGRQFSNSRSEMNVSTLELGDSALYLCASSNGLAGAQETQYFGPGTRLLVL.

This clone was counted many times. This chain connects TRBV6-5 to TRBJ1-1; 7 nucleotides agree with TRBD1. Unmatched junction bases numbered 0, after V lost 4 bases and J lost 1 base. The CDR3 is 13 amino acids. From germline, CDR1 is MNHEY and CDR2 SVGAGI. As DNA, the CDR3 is TGTGCCAGCAGTTCAGGGGGGAACACTGAAGCTTTCTTT. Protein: CASSSGGNTEAFF.

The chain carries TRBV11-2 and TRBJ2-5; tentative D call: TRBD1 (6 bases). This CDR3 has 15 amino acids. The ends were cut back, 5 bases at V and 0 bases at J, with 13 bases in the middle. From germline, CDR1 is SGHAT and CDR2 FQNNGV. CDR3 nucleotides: TGTGCCAGCAGCCCCACGACAGGTTACCAAGAGACCCAGTACTTC. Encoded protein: CASSPTTGYQETQYF.

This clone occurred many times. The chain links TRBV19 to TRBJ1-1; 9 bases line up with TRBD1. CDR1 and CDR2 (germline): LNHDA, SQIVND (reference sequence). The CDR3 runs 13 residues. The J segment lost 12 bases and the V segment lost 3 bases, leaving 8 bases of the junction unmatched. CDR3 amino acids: CASSIPGTGISFF. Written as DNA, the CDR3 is TGTGCCAGTAGTATCCCTGGGACAGGGATTTCTTTCTTT.

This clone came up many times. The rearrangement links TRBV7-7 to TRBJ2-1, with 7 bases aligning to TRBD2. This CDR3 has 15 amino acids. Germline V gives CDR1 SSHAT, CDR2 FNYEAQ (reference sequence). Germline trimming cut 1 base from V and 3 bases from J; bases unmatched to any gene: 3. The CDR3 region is CASSLGLAGYNEQFF. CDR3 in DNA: TGTGCCAGCAGCTTAGGACTAGCTGGCTACAATGAGCAGTTCTTC.

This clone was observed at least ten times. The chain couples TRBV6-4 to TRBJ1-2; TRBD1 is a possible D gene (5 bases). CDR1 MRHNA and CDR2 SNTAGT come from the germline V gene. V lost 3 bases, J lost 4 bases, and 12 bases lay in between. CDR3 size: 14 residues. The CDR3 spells CASSEDSGGYGYTF. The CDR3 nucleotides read TGTGCCAGCAGTGAAGATTCGGGGGGCTATGGCTACACCTTC.

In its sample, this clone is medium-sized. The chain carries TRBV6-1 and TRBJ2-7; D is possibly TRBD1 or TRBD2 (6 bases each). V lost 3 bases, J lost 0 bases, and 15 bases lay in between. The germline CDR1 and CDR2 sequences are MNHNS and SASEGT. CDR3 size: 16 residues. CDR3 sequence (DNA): TGTGCCAGCAGTGATGAGGTAGGGGGAGGCTCCTACGAGCAGTACTTC. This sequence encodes CASSDEVGGGSYEQYF.

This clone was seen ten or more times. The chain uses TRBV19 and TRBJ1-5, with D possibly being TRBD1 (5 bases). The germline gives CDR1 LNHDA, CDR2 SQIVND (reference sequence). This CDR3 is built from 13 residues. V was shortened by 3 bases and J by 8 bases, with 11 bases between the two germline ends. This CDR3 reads CASSMGGLKPQHF. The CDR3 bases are TGTGCCAGTAGTATGGGGGGGTTAAAGCCCCAGCATTTT.

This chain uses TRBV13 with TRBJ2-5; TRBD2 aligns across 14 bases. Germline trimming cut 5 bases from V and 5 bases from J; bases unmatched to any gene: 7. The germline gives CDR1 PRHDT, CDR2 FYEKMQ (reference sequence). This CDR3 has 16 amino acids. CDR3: CASSRLAGGPLETQYF. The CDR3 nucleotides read TGTGCCAGCAGCCGACTAGCGGGGGGGCCGCTTGAGACCCAGTACTTC.

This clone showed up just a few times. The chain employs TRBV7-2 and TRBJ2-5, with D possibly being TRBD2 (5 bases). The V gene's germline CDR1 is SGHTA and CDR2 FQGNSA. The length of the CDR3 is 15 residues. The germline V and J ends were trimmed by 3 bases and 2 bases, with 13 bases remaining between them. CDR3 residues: CASSLDSTGQETQYF. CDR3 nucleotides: TGTGCCAGCAGCTTGGACTCTACGGGGCAAGAGACCCAGTACTTC.